The clone carrying this T cell receptor (beta chain) was detected ten times or more. The sample originates from a study of neurological immune-mediated disorders. TCRdb re-derived calls from the 5' RACE reads in MiXCR, one entry per CDR3 protein. Of approximately 32,000 distinct CDR3 sequences listed, around 15% are singletons. From germline, CDR1 is SGHVS and CDR2 FQNEAQ. The ends were cut back, 5 bases at V and 5 bases at J, with 15 bases in the middle. The CDR3 runs 14 residues. The unsorted libraries originated from 2 million PBMCs that had been stored at -80 C. This chain joins TRBV7-8 and TRBJ2-5; D perhaps matches TRBD2 (6 bases). The sequence derives from a man between 65 and 79 years old in good health. The sequenced material came from PBMCs. In DNA form, the CDR3 reads TGTGCCAGCAGCCCAGGACTATTTGTGGAGACCCAGTACTTC. This codes for CASSPGLFVETQYF.